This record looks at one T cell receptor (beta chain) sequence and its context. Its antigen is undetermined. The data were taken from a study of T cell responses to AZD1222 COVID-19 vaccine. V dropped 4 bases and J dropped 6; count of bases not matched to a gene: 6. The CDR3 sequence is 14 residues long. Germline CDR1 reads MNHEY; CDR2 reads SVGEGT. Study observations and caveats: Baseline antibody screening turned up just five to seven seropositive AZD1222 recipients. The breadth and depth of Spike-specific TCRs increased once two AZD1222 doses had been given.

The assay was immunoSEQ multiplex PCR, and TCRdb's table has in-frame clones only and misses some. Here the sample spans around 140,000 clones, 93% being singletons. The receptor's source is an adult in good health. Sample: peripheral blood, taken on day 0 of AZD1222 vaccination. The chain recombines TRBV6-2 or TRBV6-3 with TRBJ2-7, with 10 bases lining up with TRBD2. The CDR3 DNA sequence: TGTGCCAGCAGTTTCACTAGCGGGATATTCGAGCAGTACTTC. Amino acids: CASSFTSGIFEQYF.